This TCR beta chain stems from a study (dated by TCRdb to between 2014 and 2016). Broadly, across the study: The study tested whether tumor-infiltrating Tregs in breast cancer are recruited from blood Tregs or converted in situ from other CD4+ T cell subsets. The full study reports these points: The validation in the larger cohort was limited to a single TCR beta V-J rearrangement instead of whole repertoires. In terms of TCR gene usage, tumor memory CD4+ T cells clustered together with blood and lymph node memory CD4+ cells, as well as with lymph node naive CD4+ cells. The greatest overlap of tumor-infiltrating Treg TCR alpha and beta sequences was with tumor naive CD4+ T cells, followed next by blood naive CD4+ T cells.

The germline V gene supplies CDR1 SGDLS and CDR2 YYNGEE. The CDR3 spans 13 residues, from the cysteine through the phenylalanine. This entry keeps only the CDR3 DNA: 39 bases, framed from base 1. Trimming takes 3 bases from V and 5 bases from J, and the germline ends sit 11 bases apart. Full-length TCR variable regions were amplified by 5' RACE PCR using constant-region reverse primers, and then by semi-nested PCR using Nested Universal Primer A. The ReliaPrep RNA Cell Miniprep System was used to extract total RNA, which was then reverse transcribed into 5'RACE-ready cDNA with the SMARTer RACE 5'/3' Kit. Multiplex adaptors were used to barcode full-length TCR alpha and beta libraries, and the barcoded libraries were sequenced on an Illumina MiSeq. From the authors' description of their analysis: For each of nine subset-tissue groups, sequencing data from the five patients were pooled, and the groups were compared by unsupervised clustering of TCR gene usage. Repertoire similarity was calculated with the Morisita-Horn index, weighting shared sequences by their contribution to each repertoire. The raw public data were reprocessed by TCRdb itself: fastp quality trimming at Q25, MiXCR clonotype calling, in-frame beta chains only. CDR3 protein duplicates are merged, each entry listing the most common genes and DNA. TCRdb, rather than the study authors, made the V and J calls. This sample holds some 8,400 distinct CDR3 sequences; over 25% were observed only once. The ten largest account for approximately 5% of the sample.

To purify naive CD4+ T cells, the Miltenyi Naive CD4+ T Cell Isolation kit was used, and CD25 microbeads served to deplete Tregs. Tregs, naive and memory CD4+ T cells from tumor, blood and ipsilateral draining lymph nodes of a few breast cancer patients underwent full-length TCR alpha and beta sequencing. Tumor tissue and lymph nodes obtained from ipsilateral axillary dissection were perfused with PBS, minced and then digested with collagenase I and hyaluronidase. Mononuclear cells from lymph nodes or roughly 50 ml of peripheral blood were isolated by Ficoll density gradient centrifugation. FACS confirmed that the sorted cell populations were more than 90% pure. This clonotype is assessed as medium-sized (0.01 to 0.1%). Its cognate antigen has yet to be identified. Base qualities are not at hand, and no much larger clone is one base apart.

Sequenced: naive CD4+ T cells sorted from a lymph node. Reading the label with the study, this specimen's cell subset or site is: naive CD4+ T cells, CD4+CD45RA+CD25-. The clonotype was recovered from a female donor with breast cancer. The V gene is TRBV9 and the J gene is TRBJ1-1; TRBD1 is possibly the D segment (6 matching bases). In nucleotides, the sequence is TGTGCCAGCAGCGCAGGGGTTGGTACTGAAGCTTTCTTT. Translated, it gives CASSAGVGTEAFF.